Listed below are T cell receptor beta chains from one sample, sequenced in a study of T cells in tuberculosis. The repertoire was sequenced with immunoSEQ multiplex PCR; TCRdb's copy has only in-frame clones and lacks some. The sample lists around 30,000 clones; approximately 90% were seen once. The sample was PBMCs, taken at tuberculosis diagnosis. The source of these receptors is an adult with tuberculosis. Both conserved end residues are part of each CDR3. Each record gives: J gene, V gene, D gene, CDR3 length, clone size, CDR3 protein, CDR3 DNA. D genes are given only for firm matches. Size tells how often a clone was seen (once, few, many) or the class of an expanded clone, and some rows leave it out.

>TRBJ1-1|TRBV19|.|14|.
CASSIGLTNTEAFF
TGTGCCAGTAGTATTGGCCTTACGAACACTGAAGCTTTCTTT
>TRBJ2-2|TRBV7-8|.|14|.
CASSPRQYTGELFF
TGTGCCAGCAGCCCTCGACAGTACACCGGGGAGCTGTTTTTT
>TRBJ1-6|TRBV6-1|TRBD1|14|.
CASSMDRVMTPLHF
TGTGCCAGCAGTATGGACAGGGTAATGACACCCCTCCACTTT
>TRBJ1-2|TRBV28|TRBD1|17|.
CASSPPTGGLSSGGYTF
TGTGCCAGCAGTCCCCCGACAGGGGGCCTTTCATCTGGTGGCTACACCTTC
>TRBJ2-1|TRBV9|.|14|once
CASSGMAGHNEQFF
TGTGCCAGCAGCGGGATGGCGGGACACAATGAGCAGTTCTTC
>TRBJ2-3|TRBV30|TRBD2|14|.
CAWSVTLAGTAQYF
TGTGCCTGGAGTGTTACCCTAGCGGGGACTGCGCAGTATTTT
>TRBJ2-1|TRBV13|TRBD2|14|.
CASSLVSSGGEQFF
TGTGCCAGCAGCTTAGTGTCTAGCGGGGGTGAGCAGTTCTTC
>TRBJ2-1|TRBV2|TRBD1|15|.
CASRYGQGANNEQFF
TGTGCCAGCAGGTACGGACAGGGGGCGAATAATGAGCAGTTCTTC
>TRBJ2-5|TRBV5-6|.|14|once
CASSLATGRETQYF
TGTGCCAGCAGCTTGGCAACAGGGAGAGAGACCCAGTACTTC
>TRBJ1-2|TRBV5-1|.|14|.
CASRTDQRKSGYTF
TGCGCCAGCCGGACAGACCAAAGGAAGAGTGGCTACACCTTC
>TRBJ2-3|TRBV27|TRBD2|15|.
CASSFRGSGGDTQYF
TGTGCCAGCAGTTTTCGCGGGAGCGGCGGAGATACGCAGTATTTT
>TRBJ2-3|TRBV28|TRBD1|16|.
CASSESPDRATDTQYF
TGTGCCAGCAGTGAGAGCCCGGACAGGGCAACAGATACGCAGTATTTT
>TRBJ1-4|TRBV29-1|TRBD1|15|.
CSAADRGATNEKLFF
TGCAGCGCGGCGGACAGGGGTGCAACTAATGAAAAACTGTTTTTT
>TRBJ2-1|TRBV15|TRBD2|16|.
CATSREGTSGYNEQFF
TGTGCCACCAGCAGAGAGGGGACTAGCGGGTACAATGAGCAGTTCTTC
>TRBJ1-2|TRBV7-2|.|15|.
CASSSDRTHGYGYTF
TGTGCCAGCAGCTCCGACAGGACGCATGGCTATGGCTACACCTTC
>TRBJ1-2|TRBV28|.|13|.
CASTPDRIGGYTF
TGTGCCAGCACTCCCGACAGGATCGGAGGCTACACCTTC
>TRBJ2-7|TRBV28|TRBD1|9|.
CASGTAQYF
TGTGCCAGCGGGACAGCACAGTACTTC
>TRBJ1-2|TRBV2|.|13|.
CASSAESDYGYTF
TGTGCCAGCAGTGCGGAGAGTGACTATGGCTACACCTTC
>TRBJ2-4|TRBV5-6|TRBD2|18|.
CASSWGLAGKGPKNIQYF
TGTGCCAGCAGCTGGGGACTAGCGGGGAAGGGACCCAAAAACATTCAGTACTTC
>TRBJ2-7|TRBV27|TRBD2|12|.
CASSGRAYEQYF
TGTGCCAGCAGCGGGAGGGCCTACGAGCAGTACTTC
>TRBJ1-1|TRBV5-6|TRBD1|17|.
CASSFRRTGGEDTEAFF
TGTGCCAGCAGCTTTAGACGGACAGGGGGCGAGGACACTGAAGCTTTCTTT
>TRBJ2-7|TRBV10-2|TRBD2|11|.
CASSASGTQYF
TGCGCCAGCAGTGCTAGCGGGACGCAGTACTTC
>TRBJ2-1|TRBV5-1|.|17|.
CASSLWGSFASYNEQFF
TGCGCCAGCAGCTTGTGGGGCAGTTTCGCTTCCTACAATGAGCAGTTCTTC
>TRBJ1-5|TRBV18|.|17|.
CASSVSGGAGRNQPQHF
TGTGCCAGCTCCGTAAGTGGAGGGGCAGGACGGAATCAGCCCCAGCATTTT
>TRBJ1-5|TRBV11-3|.|14|.
CASKLQGKNQPQHF
TGTGCCAGCAAGTTACAGGGAAAAAATCAGCCCCAGCATTTT
>TRBJ2-1|TRBV2|.|13|.
CASHRGPNNEQFF
TGTGCCAGCCACCGTGGGCCTAACAATGAGCAGTTCTTC
>TRBJ2-3|TRBV4-1|TRBD2|18|.
CASSQDRLAGGSTDTQYF
TGCGCCAGCAGCCAAGATCGACTAGCGGGGGGTTCCACAGATACGCAGTATTTT
>TRBJ2-7|TRBV2|TRBD2|16|.
CASTGTSGSITYEQYF
TGTGCCAGCACTGGGACTAGCGGGTCTATCACCTACGAGCAGTACTTC
>TRBJ2-7|TRBV19|.|14|once
CASSLQQGIDEQYF
TGTGCCAGTAGTCTCCAGCAGGGTATCGACGAGCAGTACTTC
>TRBJ2-7|TRBV6-5|.|15|.
CASSYLGAGSGEQYF
TGTGCCAGCAGTTACTTGGGTGCAGGGTCGGGCGAGCAGTACTTC
>TRBJ2-3|TRBV10-3|.|15|.
CAISEGGTVTDTQYF
TGTGCCATCAGTGAGGGGGGGACCGTCACAGATACGCAGTATTTT
>TRBJ2-7|TRBV29-1|.|13|.
CSVEAPASYEQYF
TGCAGCGTTGAAGCTCCCGCGAGCTACGAGCAGTACTTC
>TRBJ1-2|TRBV7-2|TRBD1|15|.
CASSPSLRQGGGYTF
TGTGCCAGCAGCCCCTCTTTGAGGCAGGGGGGAGGCTACACCTTC
>TRBJ2-2|TRBV30|TRBD1|14|.
CAWSSFRGLEELFF
TGTGCCTGGAGTTCCTTCAGGGGGCTCGAGGAGCTGTTTTTT
>TRBJ2-7|TRBV19|.|13|.
CASSKAGFGEQYF
TGTGCCAGTAGTAAGGCAGGGTTTGGCGAGCAGTACTTC
>TRBJ1-1|TRBV27|.|13|once
CASSLTMNTEAFF
TGTGCCAGCTCCTTAACTATGAACACTGAAGCTTTCTTT
>TRBJ2-1|TRBV27|.|13|.
CASSPGTFNEQFF
TGTGCCAGCAGTCCCGGGACATTCAATGAGCAGTTCTTC